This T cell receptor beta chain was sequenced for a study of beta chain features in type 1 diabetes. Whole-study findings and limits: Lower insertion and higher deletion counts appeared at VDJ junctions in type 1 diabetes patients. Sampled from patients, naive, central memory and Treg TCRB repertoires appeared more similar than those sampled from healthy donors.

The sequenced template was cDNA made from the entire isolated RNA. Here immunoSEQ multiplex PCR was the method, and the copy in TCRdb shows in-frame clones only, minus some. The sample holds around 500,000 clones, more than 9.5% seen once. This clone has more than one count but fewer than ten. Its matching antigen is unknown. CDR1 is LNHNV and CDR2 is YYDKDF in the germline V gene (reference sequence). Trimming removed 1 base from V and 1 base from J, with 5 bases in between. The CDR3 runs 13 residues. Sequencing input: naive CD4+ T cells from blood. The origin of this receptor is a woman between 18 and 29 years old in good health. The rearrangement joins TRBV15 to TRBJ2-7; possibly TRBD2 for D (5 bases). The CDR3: CATSRGLSYEQYV. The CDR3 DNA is TGTGCCACCAGCAGAGGACTATCCTACGAGCAGTACGTC.